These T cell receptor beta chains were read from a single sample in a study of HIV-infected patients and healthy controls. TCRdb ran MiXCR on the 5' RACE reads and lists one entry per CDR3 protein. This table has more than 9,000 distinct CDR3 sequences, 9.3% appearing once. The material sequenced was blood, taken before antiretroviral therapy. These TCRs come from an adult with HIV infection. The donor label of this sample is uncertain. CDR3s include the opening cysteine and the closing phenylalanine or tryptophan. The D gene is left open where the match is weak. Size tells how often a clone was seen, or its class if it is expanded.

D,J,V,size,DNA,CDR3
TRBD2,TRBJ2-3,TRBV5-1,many,TGCGCCAGCAGCCGACCGAAGAACCTAGCGGGGATTAACACAGATACGCAGTATTTT,CASSRPKNLAGINTDTQYF
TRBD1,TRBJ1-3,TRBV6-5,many,TGTGCCAGCAGCCGTAGAGGACAGGGGGGGTTCTCTGGAAACACCATATATTTT,CASSRRGQGGFSGNTIYF
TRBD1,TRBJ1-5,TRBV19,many,TGTGCCAGTAGTATGGGGGGACAGGCTAATCAGCCCCAGCATTTT,CASSMGGQANQPQHF
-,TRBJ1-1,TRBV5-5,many,TGTGCCAGCAGCTTGAACGGGGCAGGACGAACGAACACTGAAGCTTTCTTT,CASSLNGAGRTNTEAFF
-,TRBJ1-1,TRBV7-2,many,TGTGCCAGCAGCTTTAGGGACACTGAAGCTTTCTTT,CASSFRDTEAFF
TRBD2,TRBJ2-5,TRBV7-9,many,TGTGCCAGCAGCTTCGCTAGCGGGAGTGGGGAGACCCAGTACTTC,CASSFASGSGETQYF
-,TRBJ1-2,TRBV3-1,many,TGTGCCACCCACCGGGACACCTATGGCTACACCTTC,CATHRDTYGYTF
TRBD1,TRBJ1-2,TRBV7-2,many,TGTGCCAGCCGGCCCGGACAGGTCAAGGGCTACACCTTC,CASRPGQVKGYTF
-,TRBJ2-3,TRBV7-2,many,TGTGCCAGCAGCTCTAAGACAGATCCTACAGATACGCAGTATTTT,CASSSKTDPTDTQYF
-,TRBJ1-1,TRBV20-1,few,TGCAGTGCTCGTAGACCCGGGGCCACTGAAGCTTTCTTT,CSARRPGATEAFF